The rows below give T cell receptor beta chains drawn from one sample of a study of CD8 T cells in Susac syndrome. TCRdb re-derived calls from the immunoSEQ multiplex PCR reads in MiXCR, one entry per CDR3 protein. Seen here are fewer than 300,000 distinct CDR3 sequences, around 83% observed once, and the top ten hold over 0.095%. Sequencing was done on a sample of CD8+ T cells from PBMCs. The receptors originated from a human donor with multiple sclerosis. Both conserved end residues are part of each CDR3. A D gene is named only where the DNA matches it firmly. Rows give clone size only sometimes, using once, few, many, or a class for an expanded clone.

.	TRBV28	TRBJ1-1	13	.	TGTGCCAGCAGTTTGGCGGGGTTCATTGTGACTTTCTTT	CASSLAGFIVTFF
.	TRBV10-3	TRBJ2-1	13	.	TGTGCCATCAGTCCCCTTTGGGGAGATGAGCAGTTCTTC	CAISPLWGDEQFF
.	TRBV20-1	TRBJ1-6	16	.	TGCAGTGCCCTGGATGCGGCAGGGGATCATAATTCACCCCTCCACTTT	CSALDAAGDHNSPLHF
.	TRBV27	TRBJ2-7	15	.	TGTGCCAGCAGTTTATTGCGGGAGAGAGGGACAGAGCAGTACTTC	CASSLLRERGTEQYF
TRBD1	TRBV7-9	TRBJ2-3	17	.	TGTGCCAGCAGCTCAACGCCCCCGGACAGGGGCACAGATACGCAGTATTTT	CASSSTPPDRGTDTQYF
.	TRBV25-1	TRBJ2-1	12	.	TGTGCCAGCAGTGACATTCCCCATGAGCAGTTCTTC	CASSDIPHEQFF
TRBD1	TRBV27	TRBJ2-1	15	.	TGTGCCAGCAGTTTATGGGACAGGGCCAACAATGAGCAGTTCTTC	CASSLWDRANNEQFF
.	TRBV24-1	TRBJ2-1	13	once	TGTGCCACCAGTGATTTCTGGGGTAATGAGCAGTTCTTC	CATSDFWGNEQFF
.	TRBV13	TRBJ2-5	13	.	TGTGCCAGCAGCTGGGCGTCGGAAGAGACCCAGTACTTC	CASSWASEETQYF
.	TRBV29-1	TRBJ1-1	13	.	TGCAGCGTTGTGGGGGGATCCTTCCCTGAAGCTTTCTTT	CSVVGGSFPEAFF
.	TRBV9	TRBJ1-2	14	.	TGTGCCAGCAGCGTACAGGGACGATCTGATGGCTACACCTTC	CASSVQGRSDGYTF
.	TRBV6-4	TRBJ1-6	17	.	TGTGCCAGCAGTGACTCTTACGAGGAGTATGGGAATTCACCCCTCCACTTT	CASSDSYEEYGNSPLHF
.	TRBV10-3	TRBJ1-5	13	.	TGTGCCATCTCCTCCAGGGGCTATCAGCCCCAGCATTTT	CAISSRGYQPQHF
.	TRBV6-2/TRBV6-3	TRBJ2-3	14	.	TGTGCCAGCAGTAGGACCTTGAACACAGATACGCAGTATTTT	CASSRTLNTDTQYF
TRBD1	TRBV27	TRBJ1-1	14	once	TGTGCCAGCAGTGGGACAGGGGTGTTGTCTGAAGCTTTCTTT	CASSGTGVLSEAFF
TRBD2	TRBV5-1	TRBJ2-1	16	.	TGCGCCAGCAGCTTAGAAATAGCGGGATCCTACAATGAGCAGTTCTTC	CASSLEIAGSYNEQFF
.	TRBV7-9	TRBJ1-5	14	few	TGTGCCAGCAGCTTAGGGGGGGGGATACAGCCCCAGCATTTT	CASSLGGGIQPQHF
.	TRBV6-1	TRBJ1-2	13	.	TGTGCCAGCAGTGAAAGGCCATCTGATGGCTACACCTTC	CASSERPSDGYTF
TRBD2	TRBV6-1	TRBJ2-1	16	.	TGTGCCAGCAGCGTAACTAGCGGGAGAGTGACCAATGAGCAGTTCTTC	CASSVTSGRVTNEQFF
.	TRBV28	TRBJ1-2	13	.	TGTGCCAGCAGCCCAATAGGACAGAATGGCTACACCTTC	CASSPIGQNGYTF
.	TRBV20-1	TRBJ2-1	14	.	TGCAGTGCTAGAGGTACAAGCCTCTACAATGAGCAGTTCTTC	CSARGTSLYNEQFF
.	TRBV4-1	TRBJ2-7	16	.	TGCGCCAGCAGCCAAGATTCCGGGGAAGCCTCCTACGAGCAGTACTTC	CASSQDSGEASYEQYF
TRBD2	TRBV11-2	TRBJ2-1	18	.	TGTGCCAGCAGCTTAGAGGTATCTAGCGGGAGGAACTACAATGAGCAGTTCTTC	CASSLEVSSGRNYNEQFF
TRBD1	TRBV11-1	TRBJ1-2	15	.	TGTGCCAGCAGCTATTCAGGGGGCGCGGGCTATGGCTACACCTTC	CASSYSGGAGYGYTF
TRBD1	TRBV7-9	TRBJ2-7	14	.	TGTGCCAGCAGTGGGGACAGGGGGCGCAGCGAGCAGTACTTC	CASSGDRGRSEQYF
.	TRBV19	TRBJ2-1	16	.	TGTGCCAGTAGTATCATTGGTATGAAGGTGTACAATGAGCAGTTCTTC	CASSIIGMKVYNEQFF
TRBD2	TRBV30	TRBJ2-6	16	.	TGTGCCTGGAGAGCTAAGGGAGGGGCTGGGGCCAACGTCCTGACTTTC	CAWRAKGGAGANVLTF
TRBD1	TRBV7-9	TRBJ2-7	15	.	TGTGCCAGCAGCTTAGAGACAGGGTTGGTCTACGAGCAGTACTTC	CASSLETGLVYEQYF
.	TRBV28	TRBJ2-1	14	.	TGTGCCAGCAGTTTACTAGTTAAGTGGAATGAGCAGTTCTTC	CASSLLVKWNEQFF
TRBD2	TRBV20-1	TRBJ2-2	16	once	TGCAGTGCCAGGTGGAGGGGACTATCGAACACCGGGGAGCTGTTTTTT	CSARWRGLSNTGELFF
.	TRBV27	TRBJ1-1	14	.	TGTGCCAGCAGTTTATCGGGCGGGTTGAGGGATGCTTTCTTT	CASSLSGGLRDAFF
.	TRBV7-9	TRBJ2-7	16	.	TGTGCCAGCAACTTAAATTACGGGGCAGCTCCCTACGAGCAGTACTTC	CASNLNYGAAPYEQYF
.	TRBV6-6	TRBJ2-1	15	.	TGTGCCAGCACCCGAGAGGGGAACTCCTACAATGAGCAGTTCTTC	CASTREGNSYNEQFF
.	TRBV10-3	TRBJ1-3	18	.	TGTGCCATCAGTGACCCCGACAGCCGAACGAGCTCTGGAAACACCATATATTTT	CAISDPDSRTSSGNTIYF
.	TRBV14	TRBJ2-2	14	.	TGTGCCAGCAGCCAAGGACAGTTCACCGGGGAGCTGTTTTTT	CASSQGQFTGELFF
.	TRBV7-9	TRBJ1-5	15	.	TGTGCCAGCAGCGCGGTCGGGGGAGGGTTACAGCCCCAGCATTTT	CASSAVGGGLQPQHF
TRBD2	TRBV2	TRBJ2-7	16	.	TGTGGCAGCTGTGAGCTGGCTAGCGGGAGGGCCTTCGAGCAGTACTTC	CGSCELASGRAFEQYF
.	TRBV12-3/TRBV12-4	TRBJ2-3	16	.	TGTGCCAGCAGTCTCCGCCGGGACACTATAACAGATACGCAGTATTTT	CASSLRRDTITDTQYF
TRBD2	TRBV20-1	TRBJ2-1	14	.	TGCAGTGCTAGAGGAGGAGGGACTAGCAATGAGCAGTTCTTC	CSARGGGTSNEQFF
.	TRBV13	TRBJ2-5	13	once	TGTGCCAGCAGCTCCCAGGTTGGGGAGACCCAGTACTTC	CASSSQVGETQYF
.	TRBV7-9	TRBJ2-1	15	.	TGTGCCAGCAGCGTACTCACGGGGTACGACAATGAGCAGTTCTTC	CASSVLTGYDNEQFF
TRBD1	TRBV4-1	TRBJ2-3	15	.	TGCGCCAGCAGCCAACGGGACAGGATCACAGATACGCAGTATTTT	CASSQRDRITDTQYF
TRBD2	TRBV20-1	TRBJ2-1	17	.	TGCAGTGCACGCGGACTAGCGGACCCCGGGTCCTACAATGAGCAGTTCTTC	CSARGLADPGSYNEQFF
TRBD1	TRBV20-1	TRBJ2-4	14	.	TGCAGTGCTTTAGGACAGGGCTCCGAAAACATTCAGTACTTC	CSALGQGSENIQYF
.	TRBV7-9	TRBJ2-7	14	.	TGTGCCAGCACCCAGGGGAGTGTCGAGGCCGAGCAGTACTTC	CASTQGSVEAEQYF
TRBD2	TRBV2	TRBJ2-7	15	.	TGTGCCAGCAGTGGTCCTAGCGGGAGGGCCGACGAGCAGTACTTC	CASSGPSGRADEQYF
.	TRBV12-3/TRBV12-4	TRBJ2-6	16	.	TGTGCCAGCAGTTTAGCGGGGCTCTCTGGGGCCAACGTCCTGACTTTC	CASSLAGLSGANVLTF
.	TRBV3-1	TRBJ1-1	13	.	TGTGCCAGCAGCCCAGATGATAACACTGAAGCTTTCTTT	CASSPDDNTEAFF
TRBD1	TRBV29-1	TRBJ2-6	16	.	TGCAGCGCCACCGGGACAGGGGAAGCTGGGGCCAACGTCCTGACTTTC	CSATGTGEAGANVLTF
.	TRBV7-2	TRBJ2-2	12	.	TGTGCCAGCAGCTTAGTTATCGGGGAGCTGTTTTTT	CASSLVIGELFF
.	TRBV7-9	TRBJ2-1	14	once	TGTGCCAGCAGCTCGGACTGGTCCTACAATGAGCAGTTCTTC	CASSSDWSYNEQFF
.	TRBV6-5	TRBJ2-5	16	.	TGTGCCAGCAGTTACTCGAGGGAGGGGGCGGGAGAGACCCAGTACTTC	CASSYSREGAGETQYF
.	TRBV20-1	TRBJ1-6	16	.	TGCGGGGGGTGGGCCGGCAGGCAATCCTATAATTCACCCCTCCACTTT	CGGWAGRQSYNSPLHF
.	TRBV5-1	TRBJ1-1	13	.	TGCGCCAGCAGCTTTGGGAGTAACACTGAAGCTTTCTTT	CASSFGSNTEAFF
.	TRBV27	TRBJ2-7	12	few	TGTGCCAGCAGTTTACTTGGACGGGAGCAGTACTTC	CASSLLGREQYF